One T cell receptor (beta chain) is described in this entry. Its antigen is as yet unknown. The same CDR3 arises from other DNA sequences in this sample as well. The data stem from a study of shared clonotypes between healthy human individuals. Study summary: Three plates each covered CD4 naive and memory; CD8 naive two, CD8 memory one. Study-level results: Tissue TCR repertoires likely differ from these blood-only repertoires. Some clonotypes were shared by all four sorted-subset donors, while others were not shared. The non-shared ones had lower generation probabilities than the shared ones.

CD45RO-negative cells were positively selected for CCR7, leaving out terminally differentiated effector memory CD45RA+ cells. The V end was cut by 3 bases, the J end by 3 bases, with 9 bases between. Germline V gives CDR1 LNHDA, CDR2 SQIVND (reference sequence). The CDR3 has 13 residues. Using immunoSEQ multiplex PCR, the repertoire was profiled, and TCRdb retains in-frame clones only, with some absent. The data show about 2.1 million clones, about 92% seen once. The chain couples TRBV19 to TRBJ2-7, with TRBD2 as a possible D gene (6 bases). The specimen sequenced was naive CD8+ T cells from PBMCs. The origin of this receptor is a man younger than 30 in good health. Some clones in this sample may be carry-over from other donors' samples. The CDR3 bases are TGTGCCAGTAGTATGGGAGGCGGCTACGAGCAGTACTTC. This sequence encodes CASSMGGGYEQYF.